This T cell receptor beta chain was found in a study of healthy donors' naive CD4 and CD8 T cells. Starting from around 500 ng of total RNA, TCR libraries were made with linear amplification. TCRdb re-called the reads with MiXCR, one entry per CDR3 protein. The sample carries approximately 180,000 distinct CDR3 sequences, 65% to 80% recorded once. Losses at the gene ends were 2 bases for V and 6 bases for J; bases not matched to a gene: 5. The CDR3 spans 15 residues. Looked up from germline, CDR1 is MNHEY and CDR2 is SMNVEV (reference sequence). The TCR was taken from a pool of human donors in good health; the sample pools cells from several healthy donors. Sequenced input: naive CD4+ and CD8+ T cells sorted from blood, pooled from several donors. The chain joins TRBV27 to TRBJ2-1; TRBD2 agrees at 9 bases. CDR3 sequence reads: CASSLGLAGTNEQFF. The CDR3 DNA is TGTGCCAGCAGTTTAGGGCTAGCGGGGACCAATGAGCAGTTCTTC.